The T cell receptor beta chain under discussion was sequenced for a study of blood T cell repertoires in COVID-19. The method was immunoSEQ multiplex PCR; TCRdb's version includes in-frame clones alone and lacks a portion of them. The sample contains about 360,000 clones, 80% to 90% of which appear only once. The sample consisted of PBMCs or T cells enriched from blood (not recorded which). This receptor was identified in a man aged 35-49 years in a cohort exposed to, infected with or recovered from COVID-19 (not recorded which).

CDR3 residues: CASSLYPTYEQYF. The DNA for the CDR3 is TGTGCCAGCAGTTTATATCCGACTTACGAGCAGTACTTC. The chain links TRBV27 to TRBJ2-7; no clear D gene. Germline V CDR1 and CDR2: MNHEY, SMNVEV (reference sequence). V shed 1 base and J shed 4 bases, with 8 bases lying between them. This CDR3 comprises 13 residues.